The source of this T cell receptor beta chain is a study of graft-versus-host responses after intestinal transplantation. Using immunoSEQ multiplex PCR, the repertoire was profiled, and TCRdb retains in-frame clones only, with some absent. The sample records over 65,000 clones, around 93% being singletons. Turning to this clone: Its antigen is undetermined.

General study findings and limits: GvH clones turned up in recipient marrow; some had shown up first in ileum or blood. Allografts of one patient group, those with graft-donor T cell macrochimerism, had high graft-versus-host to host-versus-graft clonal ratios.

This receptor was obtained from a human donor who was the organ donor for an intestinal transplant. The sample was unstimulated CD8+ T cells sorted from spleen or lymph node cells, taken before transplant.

The CDR3 is CASSWTAPGEQYF. CDR3 nucleotide sequence: TGTGCCAGTAGCTGGACAGCCCCGGGGGAGCAGTACTTC. The chain links TRBV19 to TRBJ2-7, with D maybe TRBD1 (6 bases). The CDR3 covers 13 residues. Germline lookup yields CDR1 LNHDA and CDR2 SQIVND (reference sequence). The V end lost 6 bases, the J end lost 7 bases, and 16 bases lay between the germline ends.